The 7 T cell receptor beta chains in this list originate from one sample, sequenced in a study of T cell changes during pregnancy in multiple sclerosis. Sequencing used immunoSEQ multiplex PCR; TCRdb keeps in-frame clones, though not all of them. The sample carries about 47,000 clones, roughly nine tenths recorded once. The material sequenced was CD8+ T cells from peripheral blood mononuclear cells, taken in the second trimester of pregnancy. The receptors originated from a female donor with multiple sclerosis, enrolled in a pregnancy study.

V and J are TRBV9 and TRBJ2-2; D not certain. The CDR3 is made up of 14 amino acids. V lost 5 bases, J lost 0 bases, and 8 bases lay in between. The germline V gene has CDR1 SGDLS and CDR2 YYNGEE. The CDR3 region is CASSTDSNTGELFF. CDR3 nucleotide sequence: TGTGCCAGCAGTACTGACTCGAACACCGGGGAGCTGTTTTTT.

This clone was observed a single time. The chain has TRBV7-3 and TRBJ1-1; D call uncertain. This CDR3 comprises 13 residues. Germline V lookup: CDR1 SGHTA, CDR2 FQGTGA. V was pared by 5 bases and J by 7 bases, with 14 bases between. In nucleotides, the CDR3 is TGTGCCAGCAGCCGCACTACTCGCGGTGAAGCTTTCTTT. This codes for CASSRTTRGEAFF.

This clone was observed a handful of times. V and J are TRBV4-1 and TRBJ2-1; TRBD2 matches at 7 bases. Trimming cost V 1 base and J 4 bases; bases outside gene matches: 7. The CDR3 extends over 16 amino acids. Per germline, CDR1 MGHRA and CDR2 YSYEKL. The CDR3 is CASSQVGAGLYNEQFF. The DNA for the CDR3 is TGCGCCAGCAGCCAAGTCGGAGCGGGGCTATACAATGAGCAGTTCTTC.

This chain connects TRBV9 to TRBJ1-4; D call uncertain. Trimming cost V 6 bases and J 5 bases, with 17 bases left between them. The CDR3 has 15 residues. Per the germline V gene, CDR1 is SGDLS and CDR2 is YYNGEE. The CDR3 nucleotides read TGTGCCAGCACCAAAGATTCGCGGCTAAATGAAAAACTGTTTTTT. Its protein is CASTKDSRLNEKLFF.

The gene calls are TRBV27 and TRBJ2-7, with TRBD1 matching 8 bases. J gave up 2 bases and V 0 bases, and 6 bases lay outside the gene matches. The CDR3 extends over 16 amino acids. Germline assignment: CDR1 MNHEY and CDR2 SMNVEV (reference sequence). CDR3 protein: CASSLSTGEKAYEQYF. The CDR3 DNA reads as TGTGCCAGCAGTTTATCGACAGGGGAGAAAGCCTACGAGCAGTACTTC.

The V gene is TRBV27, the J gene TRBJ1-1; TRBD1 might be the D (6 bases). Germline-derived CDR1 and CDR2 are MNHEY and SMNVEV (reference sequence). V was clipped by 2 bases and J by 0 bases, with 7 bases between them. CDR3 size: 14 residues. The CDR3 DNA reads as TGTGCCAGCAGTTTAAGACAGGTGAACACTGAAGCTTTCTTT. Its translation is CASSLRQVNTEAFF.

The genes are TRBV6-5 and TRBJ2-1; 8 bases map to TRBD1. From germline, CDR1 is MNHEY and CDR2 SVGAGI. This CDR3 is built from 15 residues. V lost 7 bases and J lost 8; bases outside the gene matches: 13. Here the CDR3 DNA reads TGTGCCAGCAACTACGACAGGGGCGGCACGGATGAGCAGTTCTTC. Protein product: CASNYDRGGTDEQFF.